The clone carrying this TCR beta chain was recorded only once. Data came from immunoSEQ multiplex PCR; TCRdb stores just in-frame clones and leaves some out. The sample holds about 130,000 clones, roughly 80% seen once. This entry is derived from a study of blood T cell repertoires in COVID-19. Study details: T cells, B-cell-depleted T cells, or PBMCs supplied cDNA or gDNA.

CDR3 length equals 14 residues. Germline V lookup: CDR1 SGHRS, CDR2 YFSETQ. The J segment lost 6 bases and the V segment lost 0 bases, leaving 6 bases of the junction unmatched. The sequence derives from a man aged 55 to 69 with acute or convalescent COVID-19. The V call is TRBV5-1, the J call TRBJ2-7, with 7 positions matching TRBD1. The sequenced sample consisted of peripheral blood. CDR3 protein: CASSLEGAVVEQYF. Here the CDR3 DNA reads TGCGCCAGCAGCTTGGAGGGGGCTGTGGTCGAGCAGTACTTC.